The TCR beta chain described here comes from a study of blood T cell repertoires in COVID-19. Across the whole study: COVID-19 samples from acute and convalescent phases originated in the United States, Italy and Spain. PBMCs, B-cell-depleted T cells, or T cells were the source of the cDNA or gDNA that made up the material.

Original data processing: For nucleated cells, counts were estimated from reference gene primer amplification. The repertoire was sequenced with immunoSEQ multiplex PCR; TCRdb's copy has only in-frame clones and lacks some. V, J and clone size reflect that table, while D and trimming were determined from the DNA. Of more than 80,000 clones in the sample, more than 85% were seen once. CDR1 is KGHDR and CDR2 is SFDVKD in the germline V gene. V gave up 3 bases and J gave up 1 base, with 8 bases separating them. The CDR3 runs 15 residues. This chain connects TRBV24-1 to TRBJ2-2; D might be TRBD1 (5 bases). The clonotype originates from a man in his forties with acute or convalescent COVID-19. Sample: peripheral blood. CDR3 sequence: CATSDDSLNTGELFF. The CDR3 DNA sequence: TGTGCCACCAGTGATGACAGCCTGAACACCGGGGAGCTGTTTTTT.